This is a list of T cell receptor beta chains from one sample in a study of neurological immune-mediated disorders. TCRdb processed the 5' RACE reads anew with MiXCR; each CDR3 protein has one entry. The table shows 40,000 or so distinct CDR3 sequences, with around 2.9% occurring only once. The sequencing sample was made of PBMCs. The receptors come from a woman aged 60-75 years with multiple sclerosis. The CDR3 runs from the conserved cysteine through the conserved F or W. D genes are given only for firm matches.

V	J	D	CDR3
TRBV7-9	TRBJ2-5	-	CASSFDFETQYF
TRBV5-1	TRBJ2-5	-	CASSLGGASETQYF
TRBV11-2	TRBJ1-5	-	CASSLLGGPADSNQPQHF
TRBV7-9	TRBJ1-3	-	CASRQDGAGNTIYF
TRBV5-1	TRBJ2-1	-	CASSLAGIPSDEQFF
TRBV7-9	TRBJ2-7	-	CASSSLRPPYEQYF
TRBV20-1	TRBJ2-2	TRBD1	CSAREPGQRTGELFF
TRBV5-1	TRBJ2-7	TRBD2	CASSLDWGGFYEQYF
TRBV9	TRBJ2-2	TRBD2	CASSVLAGGPGELFF
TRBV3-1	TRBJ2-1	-	CASSQVSRNEQFF
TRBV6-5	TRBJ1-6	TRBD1	CASSYSTGQGASSYNSPLHF
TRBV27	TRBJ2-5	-	CASGNRRETQYF
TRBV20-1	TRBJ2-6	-	CSARVISGANVLTF
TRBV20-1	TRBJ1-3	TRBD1	CSASKTGVGNTIYF
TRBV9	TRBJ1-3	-	CASSPSGGGASGNTIYF
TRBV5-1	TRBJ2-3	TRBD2	CASSLVPSGVLTDTQYF
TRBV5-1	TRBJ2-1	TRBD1	CASSEPGQGYNEQFF
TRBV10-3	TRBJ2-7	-	CAISEGLKGPAYEQYF
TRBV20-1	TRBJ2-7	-	CSASGQSREQYF
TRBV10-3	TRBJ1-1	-	CAISEELMNTEAFF
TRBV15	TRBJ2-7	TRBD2	CATSERGGYNYEQYF
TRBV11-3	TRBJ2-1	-	CASSHRDAPSYNEQFF
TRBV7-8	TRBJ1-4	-	CASSDGLNEKLFF
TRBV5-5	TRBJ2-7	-	CASSLTWPQYEQYF
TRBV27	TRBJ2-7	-	CASSPAGQPPYEQYF
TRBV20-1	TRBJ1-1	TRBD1	CSARGGQGNTEAFF
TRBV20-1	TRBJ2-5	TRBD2	CSVRGGAERETQYF
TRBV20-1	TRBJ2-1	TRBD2	CSARLLAGGGEQFF
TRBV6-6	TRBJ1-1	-	CASSTGQTEAFF
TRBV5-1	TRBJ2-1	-	CASRAGSYNEQFF
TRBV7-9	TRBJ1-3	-	CASSGLNRVSGNTIYF
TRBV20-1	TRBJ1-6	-	CSASRGAGNSPLHF
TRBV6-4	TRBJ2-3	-	CASSDSGSGDTDTQYF
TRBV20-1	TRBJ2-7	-	CSAHPGANFYEQYF
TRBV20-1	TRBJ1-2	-	CSANPMAGTPNYGYTF
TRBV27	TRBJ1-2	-	CASSFEGNYGYTF
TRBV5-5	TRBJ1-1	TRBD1	CASSPTGTGRSSEAFF
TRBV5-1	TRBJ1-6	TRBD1	CASSTDRVNSPLHF
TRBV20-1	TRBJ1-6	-	CSAKSVGSSSYNSTLNF
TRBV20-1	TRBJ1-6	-	CSAARSGSPLHF
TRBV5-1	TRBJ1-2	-	CASSWGDRSGMGYTF
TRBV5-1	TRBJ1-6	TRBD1	CASSSSGQGTGDNSPLHF
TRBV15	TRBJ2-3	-	CATSRRAPDTQYF